These 32 T cell receptor beta chains were sequenced from one sample in a study of cytomegalovirus exposure and HLA in healthy donors. This table comes from immunoSEQ multiplex PCR, and its TCRdb copy is limited to in-frame clones, with some not included. The table records roughly 90,000 clones, around 85% of them present only once. The material sequenced was PBMCs. Receptor source: a man aged 18 to 29 in good health and CMV-seropositive.

The genes are TRBV18 and TRBJ2-5; no clear D gene. The length of the CDR3 is 12 residues. V lost 2 bases and J lost 3, with 4 bases in between. Per the germline V gene, CDR1 is KGHSH and CDR2 is LQKENI. The CDR3 DNA reads TGTGCCAGCTCACCAGAGGAAGAGACCCAGTACTTC. Amino acids: CASSPEEETQYF.

The rearrangement joins TRBV19 to TRBJ2-3; 7 bases line up with TRBD1. With 11 bases clipped from V and 2 bases from J, the junction kept 10 bases outside the gene matches. This CDR3 spans 14 amino acids. CDR1 is LNHDA, CDR2 SQIVND, per germline (reference sequence). CDR3 region: CASWGQQATDTQYF. The CDR3 DNA sequence: TGTGCCTCCTGGGGACAGCAGGCCACAGATACGCAGTATTTT.

V and J are TRBV7-6 and TRBJ2-3; tentative D call: TRBD1 (6 bases). Trimming removed 5 bases at V and 3 bases at J, with 12 bases between. The germline V gene has CDR1 SGHVS and CDR2 FNYEAQ. The CDR3 covers 14 residues. DNA for the CDR3: TGTGCCAGCAGCAACAGGGTTTTGACAGATACGCAGTATTTT. Residues: CASSNRVLTDTQYF.

This chain joins TRBV6-5 and TRBJ2-1; possibly TRBD1 for D (5 bases). This CDR3 contains 13 residues. The germline CDR1 and CDR2 sequences are MNHEY and SVGAGI. V lost 6 bases and J 5 bases, leaving 11 bases between the germline ends. For the CDR3, the DNA is TGTGCCAGCAGCCCCACAGGCAACAATGAGCAGTTCTTC. This codes for CASSPTGNNEQFF.

In this sample, this clone turned up a few times. The rearrangement uses TRBV6-5 and TRBJ1-1; no clear D. CDR1 and CDR2 from the germline V gene are MNHEY and SVGAGI. The CDR3 contains 15 residues. V dropped 5 bases and J dropped 1 base, with 14 bases sitting between them. The CDR3: CASSPKPGRNTEAFF. The CDR3 DNA sequence: TGTGCCAGCAGTCCCAAGCCCGGGAGGAACACTGAAGCTTTCTTT.

About this clone: Other DNA sequences within the sample encode an identical CDR3. The rearrangement joins TRBV5-1 to TRBJ1-1, with D possibly being TRBD1 (5 bases). V lost 1 base and J 3 bases, leaving 10 bases between the germline ends. Germline V gene lookup returns CDR1 SGHRS and CDR2 YFSETQ. This CDR3 contains 14 residues. CDR3 bases: TGCGCCAGCAGCTTGACGGGGGGGGACACTGAAGCTTTCTTT. It codes for CASSLTGGDTEAFF.

The V and J genes are TRBV28 and TRBJ1-2, with D possibly matching TRBD1 (5 bases). Trimming pared 10 bases from V and 4 bases from J, leaving 16 bases between. The CDR3 contains 13 residues. CDR1 and CDR2 from the germline V gene are MDHEN and SYDVKM. CDR3 loop: CATAGGISYGYTF. Here the CDR3 DNA reads TGTGCCACCGCCGGGGGTATCAGCTATGGCTACACCTTC.

This chain joins TRBV6-5 and TRBJ1-5; D is possibly TRBD1 (6 bases). This CDR3 has 14 amino acids. Trimming shortened V by 2 bases and J by 5 bases, and 10 bases separated the two germline ends. Germline V gene sequence: CDR1 MNHEY, CDR2 SVGAGI. The CDR3 DNA reads TGTGCCAGCAGTTACGGGTCAGGGGATCAGCCCCAGCATTTT. Translation gives CASSYGSGDQPQHF.

This clone occurred once. This chain joins TRBV30 and TRBJ2-3, with D maybe TRBD2 (5 bases). This CDR3 contains 11 residues. Trimming removed 2 bases from V and 6 bases from J, with 6 bases in between. Per the germline V gene, CDR1 is GTSNPN and CDR2 is SVGIG (reference sequence). DNA for the CDR3: TGTGCCTGGAGTCGGGGTGATACGCAGTATTTT. The encoded protein is CAWSRGDTQYF.

The chain has TRBV7-9 and TRBJ1-1; maybe TRBD1 (6 bases). CDR3 length: 15 amino acids. V was pared by 4 bases and J by 0 bases, with 12 bases between. CDR1 is SEHNR, CDR2 FQNEAQ, per germline (reference sequence). Here the CDR3 DNA reads TGTGCCAGCAGCTACTGGGCAGGGGTGAACACTGAAGCTTTCTTT. Its protein product is CASSYWAGVNTEAFF. Variable domain in full (rest from reference TRBV7-9 and TRBJ1-1): DTGVSQNPRHKITKRGQNVTFRCDPISEHNRLYWYRQTLGQGPEFLTYFQNEAQLEKSRLLSDRFSAERPKGSFSTLEIQRTEQGDSAMYLCASSYWAGVNTEAFFGQGTRLTVV.

The chain couples TRBV10-1 to TRBJ1-2; 10 nucleotides align to TRBD1. There are 16 residues in the CDR3. V lost 2 bases and J lost 2; bases outside the gene matches: 5. The germline gives CDR1 WNHNN, CDR2 SYGVQD (reference sequence). The CDR3 DNA reads as TGCGCCAGCAGTGAGGACAGGGGGCGAGGGAACTATGGCTACACCTTC. As protein: CASSEDRGRGNYGYTF.

The chain is built from TRBV10-1 and TRBJ1-5; 8 nucleotides match TRBD1. Germline CDR1 reads WNHNN; CDR2 reads SYGVQD (reference sequence). This CDR3 has 13 residues. With 6 bases clipped from V and 6 bases from J, the junction kept 4 bases outside the gene matches. The CDR3 loop is CASRTGEAQPQHF. For the CDR3, the DNA is TGCGCCAGCAGGACAGGGGAGGCTCAGCCCCAGCATTTT.

In this sample, this clone turned up a few times. This chain links TRBV5-1 with TRBJ1-1, with 8 bases that match TRBD1. Germline V gives CDR1 SGHRS, CDR2 YFSETQ. This CDR3 is built from 12 residues. With 4 bases clipped from V and 10 bases from J, the junction kept 6 bases outside the gene matches. Written as DNA, the CDR3 is TGCGCCAGCAGCCCAGACAGGGGTCGAGCTTTCTTT. Its protein product is CASSPDRGRAFF. Looking up the rest from reference TRBV5-1 and TRBJ1-1 gives the full variable domain: KAGVTQTPRYLIKTRGQQVTLSCSPISGHRSVSWYQQTPGQGLQFLFEYFSETQRNKGNFPGRFSGRQFSNSRSEMNVSTLELGDSALYLCASSPDRGRAFFGQGTRLTVV.

For this clone: Other DNA sequences in the sample encode the same CDR3. The CDR3: CASSLVGGSGTDTQYF. For the CDR3, the DNA is TGCGCCAGCAGCTTGGTTGGCGGGAGTGGCACAGATACGCAGTATTTT. The chain links TRBV5-1 to TRBJ2-3, with TRBD2 matching over 7 bases. Germline V gene data show CDR1 as SGHRS and CDR2 as YFSETQ. The CDR3 sequence is 16 residues long. Losses at the gene ends were 0 bases for V and 1 base for J; bases not matched to a gene: 5. The variable domain in full, completed from reference TRBV5-1 and TRBJ2-3, reads KAGVTQTPRYLIKTRGQQVTLSCSPISGHRSVSWYQQTPGQGLQFLFEYFSETQRNKGNFPGRFSGRQFSNSRSEMNVSTLELGDSALYLCASSLVGGSGTDTQYFGPGTRLTVL.

The chain couples TRBV9 to TRBJ1-3; no firm D call. The CDR3 consists of 16 residues. CDR1 is SGDLS and CDR2 is YYNGEE in the germline V gene. Between the trimmed V and J ends, which lost 4 bases and 0 bases, there was a span of 14 bases. The CDR3 nucleotides read TGTGCCAGCAGCCCCCCGGCGGGGAGCTCTGGAAACACCATATATTTT. This codes for CASSPPAGSSGNTIYF.

The J gene is TRBJ2-3, the V gene TRBV25-1; a possible D gene is TRBD1 (6 bases). This CDR3 is 17 amino acids long. V lost 4 bases and J 0 bases, leaving 17 bases between the germline ends. Germline CDR1 and CDR2: MGHDK and SYGVNS. DNA of the CDR3: TGTGCCAGCAGTGCTTTTAGGACAGATAGTAGCACAGATACGCAGTATTTT. Translation: CASSAFRTDSSTDTQYF.

The chain couples TRBV2 to TRBJ2-1; D may be TRBD1 (6 bases). The CDR3 spans 14 residues. Germline values: CDR1 SNHLY, CDR2 FYNNEI. Trimming took off 3 bases at V and 9 bases at J, with 15 bases between the two ends. This chain's CDR3 is CASSDSNRVGEQFF. The CDR3, as DNA: TGTGCCAGCAGTGATTCAAACAGGGTGGGTGAGCAGTTCTTC.

Here the CDR3 reads CASSPSGGTSTDTQYF. The CDR3 DNA reads TGCGCCAGCAGCCCAAGTGGGGGGACTAGCACAGATACGCAGTATTTT. This chain uses TRBV5-1 with TRBJ2-3; a weak D match, TRBD2 (6 bases). The CDR3 extends over 16 amino acids. From germline, CDR1 is SGHRS and CDR2 YFSETQ. V was shortened by 4 bases and J by 0 bases, with 15 bases between the two germline ends.

This clone was picked up a small number of times. The rearrangement uses TRBV19 and TRBJ1-1; D is undetermined. V shed 3 bases and J shed 0 bases, with 8 bases lying between them. The CDR3 contains 14 residues. Germline assignment: CDR1 LNHDA and CDR2 SQIVND (reference sequence). CDR3 protein: CASSIGLMNTEAFF. The CDR3 DNA sequence: TGTGCCAGTAGTATTGGGCTGATGAACACTGAAGCTTTCTTT.

This chain joins TRBV11-2 and TRBJ2-1; D remains ambiguous. The CDR3 runs 14 residues. CDR1 and CDR2 (germline): SGHAT, FQNNGV. The ends were cut back, 6 bases at V and 4 bases at J, with 13 bases in the middle. Written as DNA, the CDR3 is TGTGCCAGCAGGCAAGGTGACTTTTACAATGAGCAGTTCTTC. It yields the protein CASRQGDFYNEQFF.

This clone was counted once. The chain has TRBV5-1 and TRBJ2-2; TRBD2 matches at 16 bases. CDR3 length: 17 residues. Germline V gene data show CDR1 as SGHRS and CDR2 as YFSETQ. Germline trimming cut 3 bases from V and 4 bases from J; bases unmatched to any gene: 3. The CDR3 loop is CASSSGLAGGSTGELFF. In nucleotides, the CDR3 is TGCGCCAGCAGCTCGGGACTAGCGGGAGGGAGCACCGGGGAGCTGTTTTTT.

The rearrangement joins TRBV7-8 to TRBJ2-7; the match to TRBD1 covers 8 bases. Germline V gives CDR1 SGHVS, CDR2 FQNEAQ. The CDR3 has 14 amino acids. CDR3 nucleotide sequence: TGTGCCAGCAGCTTAACGGACAGGGTATCACGAATAGCCGTC. Translation: CASSLTDRVSRIAV.

The chain couples TRBV6-5 to TRBJ2-7, with D maybe TRBD2 (6 bases). Trimming pared 2 bases from V and 3 bases from J, leaving 11 bases between. The CDR3 is 14 amino acids. Germline-derived CDR1 and CDR2 are MNHEY and SVGAGI. The CDR3 is CASSYSAGYYEQYV. For the CDR3, the DNA is TGTGCCAGCAGTTACAGCGCGGGGTACTACGAGCAGTACGTC.

The chain is built from TRBV5-1 and TRBJ1-4; perhaps TRBD1 as D (6 bases). The CDR3 sequence is 15 residues long. Germline CDR1 SGHRS, CDR2 YFSETQ. The V gene lost 2 bases and the J gene lost 8 bases, with 16 bases spanning the gap. CDR3 nucleotides: TGCGCCAGCAGCTTTGGGGACACTCGGGGCGAAAAACTGTTTTTT. It yields the protein CASSFGDTRGEKLFF.

The gene calls are TRBV28 and TRBJ2-5, with 9 bases that match TRBD2. The CDR3 sequence is 16 residues long. CDR1 and CDR2 (germline): MDHEN, SYDVKM. V lost 7 bases and J lost 7; bases outside the gene matches: 16. CDR3 sequence: CASNFWASGAGGTQYF. In DNA, the CDR3 is TGTGCCAGCAATTTCTGGGCTAGCGGGGCCGGGGGGACCCAGTACTTC.

V usage is TRBV28 and J usage is TRBJ2-7; D perhaps matches TRBD1 (5 bases). Between the trimmed V and J ends, which lost 9 bases and 0 bases, there was a span of 12 bases. Looked up from germline, CDR1 is MDHEN and CDR2 is SYDVKM. The CDR3 has 13 amino acids. The CDR3 region is CASTQEPSYEQYF. CDR3 DNA: TGTGCCAGTACACAGGAGCCCTCCTACGAGCAGTACTTC.

This rearrangement joins TRBV7-8 to TRBJ2-7, with 7 positions matching TRBD2. With V trimmed by 6 bases and J by 4 bases, 9 bases remained unmatched. Germline loops: CDR1 SGHVS, CDR2 FQNEAQ. The CDR3 contains 14 residues. This CDR3 is CASSISGSLYEQYF. The CDR3 DNA reads TGTGCCAGCAGTATTAGCGGGTCTTTGTACGAGCAGTACTTC.

This chain links TRBV28 with TRBJ2-2, with D tentatively TRBD2 (6 bases). Germline CDR1 is MDHEN and CDR2 is SYDVKM. Trimming shortened V by 10 bases and J by 3 bases, and 18 bases separated the two germline ends. The CDR3 runs to 15 residues. CDR3 amino acids: CATRAGQGHTGELFF. CDR3 bases: TGTGCCACCCGAGCGGGCCAGGGACACACCGGGGAGCTGTTTTTT.

V usage is TRBV27 and J usage is TRBJ2-1; 11 nucleotides agree with TRBD2. In germline, CDR1 is MNHEY, CDR2 SMNVEV (reference sequence). The CDR3 consists of 16 residues. J gave up 4 bases and V 8 bases, and 10 bases lay outside the gene matches. The CDR3 reads CASRPRTSGSYNEQFF. CDR3 in DNA: TGTGCCAGCCGTCCCCGGACTAGCGGGTCTTACAATGAGCAGTTCTTC.

This sequence joins TRBV2 and TRBJ2-6; a possible D gene is TRBD1 (6 bases). This CDR3 spans 16 amino acids. V was pared by 8 bases and J by 4 bases, with 18 bases between. The V gene's germline CDR1 is SNHLY and CDR2 FYNNEI. In DNA form, the CDR3 reads TGTGCCAGCTTAACTCGGGACACTGAAGGGGCCAACGTCCTGACTTTC. Translated: CASLTRDTEGANVLTF.

This chain links TRBV14 with TRBJ2-3; 9 bases line up with TRBD2. The J segment lost 5 bases and the V segment lost 0 bases, leaving 9 bases of the junction unmatched. Germline V CDR1 and CDR2: SGHDN, FVKESK. The CDR3 has 17 residues. In DNA form, the CDR3 reads TGTGCCAGCAGCCAAGACCCGAGCGGGAGGTGGTTAGATACGCAGTATTTT. Protein product: CASSQDPSGRWLDTQYF.

This clone has just one count. The chain combines TRBV9 with TRBJ2-1; D unresolved. Trimming pared 1 base from V and 4 bases from J, leaving 15 bases between. CDR1 and CDR2 from the germline V gene are SGDLS and YYNGEE. This CDR3 has 16 residues. Here the CDR3 reads CASSVTGAGSYNEQFF. CDR3 in DNA: TGTGCCAGCAGCGTAACCGGAGCCGGTAGTTACAATGAGCAGTTCTTC.